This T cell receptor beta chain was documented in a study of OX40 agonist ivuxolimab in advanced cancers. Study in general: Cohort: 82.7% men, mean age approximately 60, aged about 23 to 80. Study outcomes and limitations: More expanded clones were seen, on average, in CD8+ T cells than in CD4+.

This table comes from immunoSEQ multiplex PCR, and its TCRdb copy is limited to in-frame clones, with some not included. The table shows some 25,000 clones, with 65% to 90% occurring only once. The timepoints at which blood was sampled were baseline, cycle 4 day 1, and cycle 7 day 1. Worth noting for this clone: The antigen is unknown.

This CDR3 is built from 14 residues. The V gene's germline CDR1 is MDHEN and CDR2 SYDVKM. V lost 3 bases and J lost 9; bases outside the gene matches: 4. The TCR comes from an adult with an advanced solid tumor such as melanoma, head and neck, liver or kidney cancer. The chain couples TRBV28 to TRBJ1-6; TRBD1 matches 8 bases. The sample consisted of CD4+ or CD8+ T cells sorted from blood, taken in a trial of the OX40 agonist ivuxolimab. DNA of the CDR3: TGTGCCAGCAGTTTGACAGGGGTGGGTTCACCCCTCCACTTT. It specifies CASSLTGVGSPLHF.